Listed below are T cell receptor beta chains from one sample, sequenced in a study of early T cells in non-severe SARS-CoV-2 infection. TCRdb re-called the 5' RACE reads through MiXCR, storing one row per CDR3 protein. Seen here are nearly 60,000 distinct CDR3 sequences, 12% observed once, and the top ten hold 10%. Specimen: whole blood. The receptors stem from an adult who was a healthcare worker with PCR-confirmed SARS-CoV-2 infection or an uninfected control (not recorded which). Each CDR3 is given with its conserved first and last residue. The D gene is left open where the match is weak. The size of a clone is reported for some rows only, either as once, few or many, or as a class for expanded clones.

V gene,D gene,clone size,J gene,CDR3 DNA,CDR3 protein
TRBV28,TRBD2,once,TRBJ2-3,TGTGCCAGCAGTTTCGGCGGGGGGGCCGAAGATACGCAGTATTTT,CASSFGGGAEDTQYF
TRBV7-6,TRBD1,many,TRBJ2-6,TGTGCCAGCAGCTCAGGACAGGGCTCTGGGGCCAACGTCCTGACTTTC,CASSSGQGSGANVLTF
TRBV29-1,NA,NA,TRBJ1-3,TGCAGCGTCAGGGGAGGAGGAAACACCATATATTTT,CSVRGGGNTIYF
TRBV12-3/TRBV12-4,TRBD1,few,TRBJ1-3,TGTGCCAGCAGTTTGGACAGGTCGCTCTCTGGAAACACCATATATTTT,CASSLDRSLSGNTIYF
TRBV13,TRBD2,many,TRBJ2-2,TGTGCCAGCAGTTCGCGACTAGCGGGAAACACCGGGGAGCTGTTTTTT,CASSSRLAGNTGELFF
TRBV9,NA,many,TRBJ2-1,TGTGCCAGCAGCGCGCCCCAGGCCTCCTACAATGAGCAGTTCTTC,CASSAPQASYNEQFF
TRBV7-2,NA,NA,TRBJ2-5,TGTGCCAGCAGCTCCTGGGGGCTCAGAAACAGAGAGACCCAGTACTTC,CASSSWGLRNRETQYF
TRBV7-9,TRBD1,NA,TRBJ2-1,TGTGCCAGCAGCTTAAGGGGGACAGACTACAATGAGCAGTTCTTC,CASSLRGTDYNEQFF
TRBV6-1,TRBD1,many,TRBJ1-1,TGTGCCAGCAGTCTGGGCAACAGGGGGCGCGACACTGAAGCTTTCTTT,CASSLGNRGRDTEAFF
TRBV19,NA,NA,TRBJ2-7,TGTGCCAGTAGTATTAGACAGGACTTCTCCTACGAGCAGTACTTC,CASSIRQDFSYEQYF
TRBV15,TRBD2,many,TRBJ2-3,TGTGCCACCAGCAGACTAGCGGGAGGGCCAGATACGCAGTATTTT,CATSRLAGGPDTQYF
TRBV5-4,TRBD2,NA,TRBJ2-1,TGTGCCAGCAGCTTGGCGGGGGGGCTCCCAATTCCCAATGAGCAGTTCTTC,CASSLAGGLPIPNEQFF
TRBV10-2,NA,many,TRBJ1-5,TGCGCCAGCAGTGAGCTAGCGGGGGCTGGCAATCAGCCCCAGCATTTT,CASSELAGAGNQPQHF
TRBV2,NA,many,TRBJ2-2,TGTGCCAGCAGTGACATGGACAGCACCGGGGAGCTGTTTTTT,CASSDMDSTGELFF
TRBV7-6,NA,many,TRBJ2-2,TGTGCCAGCAGCTTTCTGCCGGGCCATAACACCGGGGAGCTGTTTTTT,CASSFLPGHNTGELFF
TRBV3-1,NA,many,TRBJ2-7,TGTGCCACCATGGACCGGAGCTCCTACGAGCAGTACTTC,CATMDRSSYEQYF
TRBV20-1,NA,few,TRBJ1-5,TGCAGTGCGACCTCCCCAGGGGCTAGCAATCAGCCCCAGCATTTT,CSATSPGASNQPQHF
TRBV5-1,TRBD1,many,TRBJ2-7,TGCGCCAGCAGTTTTGACAGGGGCTCCTACGAGCAGTACTTC,CASSFDRGSYEQYF
TRBV11-2,NA,many,TRBJ1-6,TGTGCCAGCAGCTTAGAAGCTCGAGGACACCGGCTCCCCCTCCACTTT,CASSLEARGHRLPLHF
TRBV7-9,NA,NA,TRBJ1-5,TGTGCCAGCAGCTCGGGCTCCAAGCCCCAGCATTTT,CASSSGSKPQHF
TRBV6-1,NA,NA,TRBJ1-1,TGTGCCAGCAGTGAAGCGCAAGAGAACACTGAAGCTTTCTTT,CASSEAQENTEAFF
TRBV9,NA,few,TRBJ2-3,TGTGCCAGCAGCGTAGAACTAGCCGATACGCAGTATTTT,CASSVELADTQYF
TRBV11-1,NA,many,TRBJ2-3,TGTGCCAGCAGTAGTCGACGGGGGAACACAGATACGCAGTATTTT,CASSSRRGNTDTQYF
TRBV12-3/TRBV12-4,TRBD1,many,TRBJ2-5,TGTGCCAGCAGTTTGAGGACAGGGCCGCAAGAGACCCAGTACTTC,CASSLRTGPQETQYF
TRBV6-4,TRBD2,NA,TRBJ2-7,TGTGCCAGCAGCGTGACTAGCGGGATTGGGGAGCAGTACTTC,CASSVTSGIGEQYF
TRBV7-6,NA,NA,TRBJ1-6,TGTGCCAGCAGCTCTGAACCGGGAAAAGGACATTCACCCCTCCACTTT,CASSSEPGKGHSPLHF
TRBV4-1,NA,many,TRBJ2-5,TGCGCCAGCAGCCCGGGAGAGGGGGGGGCCTTGAAAGAGACCCAGTACTTC,CASSPGEGGALKETQYF
TRBV18,TRBD1,NA,TRBJ1-5,TGTGCCAGCTCACCCAGAAATTTACCGGGACAGAACAATCAGCCCCAGCATTTT,CASSPRNLPGQNNQPQHF
TRBV3-1,NA,many,TRBJ2-7,TGTGCCAGCAGCCGACCCCAGGGGCGCTTGTACGAGCAGTACTTC,CASSRPQGRLYEQYF
TRBV7-6,TRBD2,few,TRBJ2-1,TGTGCCAGCAGCTTTTATAGCGGGGGGGCCCAAGAGCAGTTCTTC,CASSFYSGGAQEQFF
TRBV30,NA,many,TRBJ1-1,TGTGCCTGGAGGCCTGAGGGCAGGGTGAGAACTGAAGCTTTCTTT,CAWRPEGRVRTEAFF
TRBV7-2,NA,few,TRBJ1-2,TGTGCCAGCAGCTTACAAGGGGCTGGCTACACCTTC,CASSLQGAGYTF
TRBV7-2,NA,many,TRBJ2-5,TGTGCCAGCAGCTTAAAAGAGACCCAGTACTTC,CASSLKETQYF
TRBV6-6,NA,NA,TRBJ1-2,TGTGCCAGCAGCTCCACACTGAACTATGGCTACACCTTC,CASSSTLNYGYTF
TRBV7-3,TRBD1,NA,TRBJ1-1,TGTGCCAGCAGCCCGGAGGGACAGAGGAACACTGAAGCTTTCTTT,CASSPEGQRNTEAFF
TRBV5-1,TRBD1,many,TRBJ2-1,TGCGCCAGCAGCTCCGGGGGACAGGGGGGCTACAATGAGCAGTTCTTC,CASSSGGQGGYNEQFF
TRBV12-5,TRBD2,many,TRBJ2-1,TGTGCTAGTGGTTTGGCAGCGGGAGGGTCCTACAATGAGCAGTTCTTC,CASGLAAGGSYNEQFF
TRBV5-6,TRBD2,few,TRBJ2-4,TGTGCCAGCAGCTTGTTTCTAGCGGGGGGACAGGGCAAAAACATTCAGTACTTC,CASSLFLAGGQGKNIQYF
TRBV11-2,NA,few,TRBJ1-4,TGTGCCAGCAGCTTAAGTGACGGGGGTGAAAAACTGTTTTTT,CASSLSDGGEKLFF
TRBV18,TRBD1,NA,TRBJ2-5,TGTGCCAGCTTAGCCGGGACAGGGGAGACCGAGACCCAGTACTTC,CASLAGTGETETQYF
TRBV28,NA,NA,TRBJ2-3,TGTGCCAGCAGTTCTCCTCCCCGGGCAGATACGCAGTATTTT,CASSSPPRADTQYF
TRBV20-1,NA,few,TRBJ2-6,TGCAGTGCTAGAGGGGACTCTGGGGCCAACGTCCTGACTTTC,CSARGDSGANVLTF
TRBV3-1,NA,few,TRBJ2-1,TGTGCCAGCAGCCAAGATTTTGGCAGCTCCTACAATGAGCAGTTCTTC,CASSQDFGSSYNEQFF
TRBV29-1,NA,NA,TRBJ1-1,TGCAGCGTCAACATCGGCAGTGAAGCTTTCTTT,CSVNIGSEAFF
TRBV5-1,TRBD1,once,TRBJ1-1,TGCGCCAGCAGCCAGGGACAGCCTGGGGTTACCACTGAAGCTTTCTTT,CASSQGQPGVTTEAFF
TRBV20-1,TRBD1,many,TRBJ2-1,TGCAGTGCTCCGGACAGGGTGCCTGAGCAGTTCTTC,CSAPDRVPEQFF
TRBV4-1,TRBD1,many,TRBJ1-4,TGCGCCAGCAGCCAAGATATCACAGGGGCTAATGAAAAACTGTTTTTT,CASSQDITGANEKLFF
TRBV29-1,NA,many,TRBJ2-2,TGCAGCGTTGGGCAGGGGACGTACACCGGGGAGCTGTTTTTT,CSVGQGTYTGELFF
TRBV6-5,TRBD2,many,TRBJ2-7,TGTGCCAGCACCTCCCCCGGACTAGCGGGAGGGTACGAGCAGTACTTC,CASTSPGLAGGYEQYF
TRBV7-2,NA,few,TRBJ2-1,TGTGCCAGCAGCCACCAAGTCCGTCATGAGCAGTTCTTC,CASSHQVRHEQFF
TRBV2,NA,many,TRBJ1-5,TGTGCCAGCAGCCCCGTCCTGATCAATCAGCCCCAGCATTTT,CASSPVLINQPQHF
TRBV5-1,TRBD1,NA,TRBJ1-2,TGCGCCAGCAGCCAGGGGGTGGATGGCTACACCTTC,CASSQGVDGYTF
TRBV18,TRBD1,few,TRBJ2-6,TGTGCCAGCTCACCCGACAGGGGGCGCGGGGCCAACGTCCTGACTTTC,CASSPDRGRGANVLTF
TRBV6-2/TRBV6-3,TRBD1,NA,TRBJ1-5,TGTGCCAGCAGTCAACAGGGGGCAAGCAATCAGCCCCAGCATTTT,CASSQQGASNQPQHF
TRBV7-7,TRBD2,NA,TRBJ2-1,TGTGCTAGCAGCCTTAACCTGGGACTAGCGGGAATCCATGAGCAGTTCTTC,CASSLNLGLAGIHEQFF
TRBV11-2,TRBD2,NA,TRBJ2-5,TGTGCCAGCAGCTTAGGAGCGGGGGGTCACCAAGAGACCCAGTACTTC,CASSLGAGGHQETQYF
TRBV7-6,TRBD2,NA,TRBJ2-3,TGTGCCAGCAGCCACGTTCTAGCGGGAGGCCGACCTAGCACAGATACGCAGTATTTT,CASSHVLAGGRPSTDTQYF
TRBV11-2,NA,many,TRBJ2-3,TGTGCCAGCAGCTTAGATAGAAGATCAGAACGATACGGGCAGTATTTT,CASSLDRRSERYGQYF
TRBV5-4,TRBD2,many,TRBJ2-7,TGTGCCAGCAGCTTCGCCGCTAGCGGGGTATCCGGCGAGCAGTACTTC,CASSFAASGVSGEQYF